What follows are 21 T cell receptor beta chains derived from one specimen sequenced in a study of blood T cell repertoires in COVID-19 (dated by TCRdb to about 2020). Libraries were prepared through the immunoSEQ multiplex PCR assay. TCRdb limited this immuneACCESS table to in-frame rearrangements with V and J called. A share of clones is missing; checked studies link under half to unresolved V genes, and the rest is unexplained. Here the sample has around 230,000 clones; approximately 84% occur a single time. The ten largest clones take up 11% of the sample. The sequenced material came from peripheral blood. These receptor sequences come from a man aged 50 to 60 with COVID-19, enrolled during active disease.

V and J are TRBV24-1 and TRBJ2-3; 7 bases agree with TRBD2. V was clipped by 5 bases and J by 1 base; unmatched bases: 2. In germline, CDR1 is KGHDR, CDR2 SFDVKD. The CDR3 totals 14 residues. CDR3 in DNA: TGTGCCACCAGTGTGGCGGGAGGCACAGATACGCAGTATTTT. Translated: CATSVAGGTDTQYF.

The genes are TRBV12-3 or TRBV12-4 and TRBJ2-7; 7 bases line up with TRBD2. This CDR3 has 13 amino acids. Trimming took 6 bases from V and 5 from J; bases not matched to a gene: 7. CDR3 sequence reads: CASSPPGGNEQYF. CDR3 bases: TGTGCCAGCAGCCCCCCCGGGGGGAACGAGCAGTACTTC.

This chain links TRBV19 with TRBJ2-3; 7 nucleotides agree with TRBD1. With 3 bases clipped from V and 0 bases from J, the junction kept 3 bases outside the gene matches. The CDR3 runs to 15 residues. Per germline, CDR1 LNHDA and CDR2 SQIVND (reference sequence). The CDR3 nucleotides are TGTGCCAGTAGTATGGGACAGCCTAGCACAGATACGCAGTATTTT. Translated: CASSMGQPSTDTQYF.

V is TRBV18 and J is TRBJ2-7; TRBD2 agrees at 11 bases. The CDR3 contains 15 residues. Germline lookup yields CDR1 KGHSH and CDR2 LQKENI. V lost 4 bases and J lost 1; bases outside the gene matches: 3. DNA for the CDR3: TGTGCCAGCTCACAGACTAGCGGGGCTTCCTACGAGCAGTACTTC. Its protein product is CASSQTSGASYEQYF. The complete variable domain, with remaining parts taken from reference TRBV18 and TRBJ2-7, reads NAGVMQNPRHLVRRRGQEARLRCSPMKGHSHVYWYRQLPEEGLKFMVYLQKENIIDESGMPKERFSAEFPKEGPSILRIQQVVRGDSAAYFCASSQTSGASYEQYFGPGTRLTVT.

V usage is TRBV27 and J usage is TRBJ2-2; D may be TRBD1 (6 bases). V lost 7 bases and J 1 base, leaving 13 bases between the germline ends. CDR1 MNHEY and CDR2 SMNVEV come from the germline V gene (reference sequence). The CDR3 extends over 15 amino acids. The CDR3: CASKLGTLNTGELFF. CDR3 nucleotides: TGTGCCAGCAAACTGGGGACACTGAACACCGGGGAGCTGTTTTTT.

The CDR3 is CASSYTGDQYSPLHF. CDR3 sequence (DNA): TGTGCCAGCAGTTACACCGGGGATCAATATTCACCCCTCCACTTT. This chain connects TRBV6-6 to TRBJ1-6; D call uncertain. The CDR3 covers 15 residues. Germline V gene sequence: CDR1 MNHNY, CDR2 SVGAGI (reference sequence). V was shortened by 2 bases and J by 8 bases, with 13 bases between the two germline ends.

Written as DNA, the CDR3 is TGTGCCAGCAGTATCTACCGGGACAGGGGTCCGATATCCTCTGGGGCCAACGTCCTGACTTTC. This sequence encodes CASSIYRDRGPISSGANVLTF. The V call is TRBV27, the J call TRBJ2-6; 10 nucleotides line up with TRBD1. The CDR3 spans 21 residues. V shed 5 bases, J shed 0 bases, and the junction held 16 bases outside the gene matches. In germline, CDR1 is MNHEY, CDR2 SMNVEV (reference sequence).

The CDR3 bases are TGTGCCAGTGGAAGGGGACTGAGCAGCAATCAGCCCCAGCATTTT. Its protein product is CASGRGLSSNQPQHF. The chain links TRBV19 to TRBJ1-5, with D perhaps matching TRBD1 (5 bases). The germline V gene has CDR1 LNHDA and CDR2 SQIVND (reference sequence). The CDR3 sequence is 15 residues long. V dropped 8 bases and J dropped 1 base, with 15 bases sitting between them.

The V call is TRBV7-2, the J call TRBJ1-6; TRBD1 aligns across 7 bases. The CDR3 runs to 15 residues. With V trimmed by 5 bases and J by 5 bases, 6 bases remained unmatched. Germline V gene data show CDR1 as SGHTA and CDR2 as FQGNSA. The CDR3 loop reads CASSTTGANNSPLHF. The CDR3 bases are TGTGCCAGCAGCACCACAGGGGCGAATAATTCACCCCTCCACTTT. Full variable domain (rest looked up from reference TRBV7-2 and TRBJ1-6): GAGVSQSPSNKVTEKGKDVELRCDPISGHTALYWYRQSLGQGLEFLIYFQGNSAPDKSGLPSDRFSAERTGGSVSTLTIQRTQQEDSAVYLCASSTTGANNSPLHFGNGTRLTVT.

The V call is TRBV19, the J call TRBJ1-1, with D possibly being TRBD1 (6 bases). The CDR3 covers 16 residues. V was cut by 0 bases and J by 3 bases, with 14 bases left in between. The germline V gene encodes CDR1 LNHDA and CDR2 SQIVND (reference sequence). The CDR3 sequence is CASSIDGSGGDTEAFF. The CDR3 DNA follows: TGTGCCAGTAGTATAGATGGGTCGGGGGGCGACACTGAAGCTTTCTTT.

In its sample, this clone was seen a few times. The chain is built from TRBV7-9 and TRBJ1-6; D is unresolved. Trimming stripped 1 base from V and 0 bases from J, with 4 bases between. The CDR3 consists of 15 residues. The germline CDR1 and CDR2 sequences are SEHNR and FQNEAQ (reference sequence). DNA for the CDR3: TGTGCCAGCAGCTTAGGGAGCTCCTATAATTCACCCCTCCACTTT. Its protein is CASSLGSSYNSPLHF.

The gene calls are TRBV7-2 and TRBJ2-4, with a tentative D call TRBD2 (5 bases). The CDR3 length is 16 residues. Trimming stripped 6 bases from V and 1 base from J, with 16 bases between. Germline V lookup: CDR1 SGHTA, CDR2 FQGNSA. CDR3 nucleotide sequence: TGTGCCAGCAGGACCGGAACAGCGGAGGCCAAAAACATTCAGTACTTC. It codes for CASRTGTAEAKNIQYF. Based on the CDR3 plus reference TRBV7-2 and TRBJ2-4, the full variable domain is GAGVSQSPSNKVTEKGKDVELRCDPISGHTALYWYRQSLGQGLEFLIYFQGNSAPDKSGLPSDRFSAERTGGSVSTLTIQRTQQEDSAVYLCASRTGTAEAKNIQYFGAGTRLSVL.

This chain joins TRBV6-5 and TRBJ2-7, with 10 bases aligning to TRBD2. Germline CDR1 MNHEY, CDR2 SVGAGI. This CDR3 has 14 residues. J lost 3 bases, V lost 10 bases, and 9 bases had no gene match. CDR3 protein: CATRVSGGDYEQYF. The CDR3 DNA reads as TGTGCCACCCGAGTGAGCGGGGGGGACTACGAGCAGTACTTC.

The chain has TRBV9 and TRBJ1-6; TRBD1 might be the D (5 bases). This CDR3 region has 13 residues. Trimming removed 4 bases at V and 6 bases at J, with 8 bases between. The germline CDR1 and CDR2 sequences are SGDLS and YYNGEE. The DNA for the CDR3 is TGTGCCAGCAGCCCAGACAGTAATTCACCCCTCCACTTT. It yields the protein CASSPDSNSPLHF. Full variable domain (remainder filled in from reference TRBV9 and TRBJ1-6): DSGVTQTPKHLITATGQRVTLRCSPRSGDLSVYWYQQSLDQGLQFLIQYYNGEERAKGNILERFSAQQFPDLHSELNLSSLELGDSALYFCASSPDSNSPLHFGNGTRLTVT.

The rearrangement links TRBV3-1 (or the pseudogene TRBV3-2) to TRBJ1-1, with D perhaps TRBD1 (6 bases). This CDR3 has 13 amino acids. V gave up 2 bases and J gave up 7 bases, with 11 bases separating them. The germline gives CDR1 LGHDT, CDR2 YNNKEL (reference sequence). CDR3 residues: CASSQSLDSEAFF. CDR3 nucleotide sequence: TGTGCCAGCAGCCAATCTCTGGACAGTGAAGCTTTCTTT.

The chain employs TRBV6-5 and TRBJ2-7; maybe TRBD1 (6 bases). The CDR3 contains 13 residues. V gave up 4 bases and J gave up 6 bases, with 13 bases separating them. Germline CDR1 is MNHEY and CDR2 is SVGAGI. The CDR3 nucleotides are TGTGCCAGCAGTTCCAGGGGTCCGTTCGAGCAGTACTTC. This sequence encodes CASSSRGPFEQYF.

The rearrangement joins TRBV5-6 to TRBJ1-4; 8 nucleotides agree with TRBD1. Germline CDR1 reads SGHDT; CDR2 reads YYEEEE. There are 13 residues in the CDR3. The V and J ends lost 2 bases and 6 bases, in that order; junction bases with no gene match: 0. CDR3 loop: CASSLQGDEKLFF. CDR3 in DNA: TGTGCCAGCAGCTTACAGGGGGATGAAAAACTGTTTTTT.

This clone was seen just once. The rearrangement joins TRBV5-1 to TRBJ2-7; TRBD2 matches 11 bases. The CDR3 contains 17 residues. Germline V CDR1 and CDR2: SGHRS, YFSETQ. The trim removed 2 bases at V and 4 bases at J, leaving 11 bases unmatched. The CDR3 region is CASSLAGGLAEYYEQYF. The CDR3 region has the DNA TGCGCCAGCAGCTTAGCCGGGGGACTAGCGGAATATTACGAGCAGTACTTC.

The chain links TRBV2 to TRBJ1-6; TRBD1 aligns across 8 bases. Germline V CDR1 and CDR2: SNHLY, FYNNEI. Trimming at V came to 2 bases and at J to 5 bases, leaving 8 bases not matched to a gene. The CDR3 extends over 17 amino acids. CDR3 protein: CASSEQGAPRNNSPLHF. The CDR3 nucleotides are TGTGCCAGCAGTGAACAGGGGGCGCCCCGGAATAATTCACCCCTCCACTTT.

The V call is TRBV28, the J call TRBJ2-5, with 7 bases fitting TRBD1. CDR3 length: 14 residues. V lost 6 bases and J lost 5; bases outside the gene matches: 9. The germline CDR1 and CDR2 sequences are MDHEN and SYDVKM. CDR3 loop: CASSRGQVRETQYF. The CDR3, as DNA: TGTGCCAGCAGCCGAGGACAGGTTAGGGAGACCCAGTACTTC.

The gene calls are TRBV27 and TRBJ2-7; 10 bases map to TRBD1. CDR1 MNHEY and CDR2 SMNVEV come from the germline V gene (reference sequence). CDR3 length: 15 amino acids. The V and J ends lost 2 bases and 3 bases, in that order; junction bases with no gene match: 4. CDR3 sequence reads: CASSLRWTGGYEQYF. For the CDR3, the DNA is TGTGCCAGCAGTTTACGATGGACAGGGGGCTACGAGCAGTACTTC.